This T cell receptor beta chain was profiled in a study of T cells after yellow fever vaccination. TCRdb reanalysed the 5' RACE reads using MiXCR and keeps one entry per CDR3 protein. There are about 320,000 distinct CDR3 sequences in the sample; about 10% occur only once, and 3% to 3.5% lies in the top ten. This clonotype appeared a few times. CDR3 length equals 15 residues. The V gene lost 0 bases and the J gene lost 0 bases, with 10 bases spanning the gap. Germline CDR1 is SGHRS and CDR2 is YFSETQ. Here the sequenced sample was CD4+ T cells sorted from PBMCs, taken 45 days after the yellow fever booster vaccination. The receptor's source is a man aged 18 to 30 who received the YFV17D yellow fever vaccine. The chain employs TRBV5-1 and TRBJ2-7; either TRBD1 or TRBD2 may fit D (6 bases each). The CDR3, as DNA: TGCGCCAGCAGCTTGGATGGAGGGGGCTCCTACGAGCAGTACTTC. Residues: CASSLDGGGSYEQYF.